The 29 T cell receptor beta chains presented below share a single source sample, sequenced in a study of blood T cell repertoires in COVID-19. The assay was immunoSEQ multiplex PCR, and TCRdb's table has in-frame clones only and misses some. The sample includes about 380,000 clones, around 87% of them seen just once. Sequenced: peripheral blood. The receptors shown here come from a man between 18 and 35 years old with active or convalescent COVID-19.

The chain couples TRBV18 to TRBJ2-5, with D perhaps TRBD1 (5 bases). Germline values: CDR1 KGHSH, CDR2 LQKENI. V lost 5 bases and J 0 bases, leaving 7 bases between the germline ends. This CDR3 contains 13 residues. This CDR3 is CASSRGHQETQYF. CDR3 coding DNA: TGTGCCAGCTCAAGGGGTCACCAAGAGACCCAGTACTTC.

This chain links TRBV4-3 with TRBJ1-1, with 10 nucleotides matching TRBD1. The CDR3 spans 15 residues. CDR1 and CDR2 from the germline V gene are LGHNA and YSLEER. V was clipped by 3 bases and J by 4 bases; unmatched bases: 5. The CDR3 DNA is TGCGCCAGCAGCCACCCGGGACAGGGGATCACTGAAGCTTTCTTT. Its protein is CASSHPGQGITEAFF.

V and J are TRBV28 and TRBJ2-5; 10 positions match TRBD1. V shed 4 bases and J 0 bases; nucleotides not matched to a gene: 5. The CDR3 has 16 residues. Germline V gives CDR1 MDHEN, CDR2 SYDVKM. The CDR3 sequence: CASSSGQGFYQETQYF. CDR3 sequence (DNA): TGTGCCAGCAGTTCGGGACAGGGGTTTTACCAAGAGACCCAGTACTTC.

The gene calls are TRBV6-2 or TRBV6-3 and TRBJ2-5; TRBD1 matches 10 bases. Germline V gene data show CDR1 as MNHEY and CDR2 as SVGEGT. V lost 3 bases, J lost 1 base, and 5 bases stayed unmatched. The CDR3 loop spans 16 amino acids. DNA for the CDR3: TGTGCCAGCAGTTATGGACAGGGGGACCCCCAAGAGACCCAGTACTTC. Its protein is CASSYGQGDPQETQYF.

The chain combines TRBV5-5 with TRBJ1-2; 7 nucleotides line up with TRBD1. Germline CDR1 SGHKS, CDR2 YYEKEE (reference sequence). V trimming: 3 bases; J trimming: 0 bases; junction bases outside the gene matches: 2. This CDR3 is 14 amino acids long. CDR3 in DNA: TGTGCCAGCAGCTACGGACAGGCTAACTATGGCTACACCTTC. Protein sequence: CASSYGQANYGYTF.

This clone has a single count. The chain links TRBV6-5 to TRBJ2-1; 10 positions match TRBD1. The CDR3 totals 15 residues. The V segment lost 5 bases and the J segment 8 bases; nucleotides outside the gene matches: 9. Germline lookup yields CDR1 MNHEY and CDR2 SVGAGI. The CDR3 reads CASSQRDRGIDEQFF. CDR3 DNA sequence: TGTGCCAGCAGTCAGAGGGACAGGGGAATCGATGAGCAGTTCTTC.

This clone showed up just once. The chain links TRBV15 to TRBJ1-2; 7 nucleotides line up with TRBD1. The CDR3 consists of 16 residues. Per the germline V gene, CDR1 is LNHNV and CDR2 is YYDKDF (reference sequence). V was pared by 0 bases and J by 10 bases, with 14 bases of the junction left unmatched. The CDR3 here is CATSRDKKTGSSHYTF. CDR3 nucleotides: TGTGCCACCAGCAGAGATAAAAAGACAGGGAGTAGTCACTACACCTTC.

This chain joins TRBV4-1 and TRBJ2-5; TRBD1 matches at 9 bases. There are 14 residues in the CDR3. Trimming removed 6 bases from V and 5 bases from J; junction bases left unmatched: 7. The germline V gene encodes CDR1 MGHRA and CDR2 YSYEKL. CDR3 in amino acids: CASRTGTGSETQYF. As DNA, the CDR3 is TGCGCCAGCAGAACCGGGACAGGGAGCGAGACCCAGTACTTC.

This clone was recorded once. The chain is built from TRBV3-1 (or the pseudogene TRBV3-2) and TRBJ2-7; TRBD2 is a possible D gene (6 bases). CDR1 and CDR2 (germline): LGHDT, YNNKEL (reference sequence). The CDR3 contains 13 residues. Trimming took off 3 bases at V and 3 bases at J, with 9 bases between the two ends. The CDR3 loop reads CASSQPEGYEQYF. The CDR3 nucleotides read TGTGCCAGCAGCCAGCCGGAGGGCTACGAGCAGTACTTC.

The chain has TRBV24-1 and TRBJ2-2; weak D call: TRBD1 (5 bases). Germline CDR1 is KGHDR and CDR2 is SFDVKD. The CDR3 extends over 15 amino acids. The V end lost 2 bases, the J end lost 4 bases, and 10 bases lay between the germline ends. CDR3 loop: CATSDSSGFTGELFF. CDR3 DNA sequence: TGTGCCACCAGTGATTCCTCAGGGTTCACCGGGGAGCTGTTTTTT.

The genes are TRBV28 and TRBJ1-5, with a weak D call TRBD1 (5 bases). Per the germline V gene, CDR1 is MDHEN and CDR2 is SYDVKM. The length of the CDR3 is 18 residues. V lost 3 bases and J 0 bases, leaving 18 bases between the germline ends. DNA of the CDR3: TGTGCCAGCAGTTTGGTTTTCGCGACAGCTTATAGCAATCAGCCCCAGCATTTT. It translates to CASSLVFATAYSNQPQHF.

The V gene is TRBV25-1, the J gene TRBJ1-5, with a weak D call TRBD1 (6 bases). CDR1 MGHDK and CDR2 SYGVNS come from the germline V gene. The CDR3 loop spans 14 amino acids. The V end lost 6 bases, the J end lost 7 bases, and 16 bases lay between the germline ends. The CDR3 protein is CASSVTGLEQPQHF. The DNA for the CDR3 is TGTGCCAGCAGCGTTACAGGGTTGGAACAGCCCCAGCATTTT.

The gene calls are TRBV2 and TRBJ1-1, with 8 bases fitting TRBD1. V trimming: 5 bases; J trimming: 1 base; junction bases outside the gene matches: 12. Germline V gene sequence: CDR1 SNHLY, CDR2 FYNNEI. CDR3 length equals 17 residues. The CDR3 spells CASSRYTGTGGNTEAFF. The CDR3, as DNA: TGTGCCAGCAGTCGCTACACCGGGACAGGCGGGAACACTGAAGCTTTCTTT.

The chain couples TRBV27 to TRBJ2-3; 10 bases line up with TRBD2. Germline V gene data show CDR1 as MNHEY and CDR2 as SMNVEV (reference sequence). This CDR3 is 14 amino acids long. V gave up 2 bases and J gave up 5 bases; unmatched junction bases: 1. The CDR3 region is CASSLRLAGDTQYF. CDR3 in DNA: TGTGCCAGCAGTTTACGACTAGCGGGAGATACGCAGTATTTT.

V gene TRBV4-3 combines with J gene TRBJ2-3, with D unresolved. From germline, CDR1 is LGHNA and CDR2 YSLEER. The CDR3 extends over 14 amino acids. The V gene lost 1 base and the J gene lost 3 bases, with 8 bases spanning the gap. CDR3 amino acids: CASSQVALTDTQYF. The CDR3 nucleotides are TGCGCCAGCAGCCAAGTGGCTTTGACAGATACGCAGTATTTT.

This clone was seen once. The chain has TRBV20-1 and TRBJ1-3; D unresolved. Germline lookup yields CDR1 DFQATT and CDR2 SNEGSKA (reference sequence). The CDR3 covers 13 residues. The germline V and J ends were trimmed by 3 bases and 0 bases, with 6 bases remaining between them. CDR3 in amino acids: CSASESSGNTIYF. CDR3 in DNA: TGCAGTGCTAGTGAGAGCTCTGGAAACACCATATATTTT.

This chain joins TRBV4-1 and TRBJ2-7; 7 bases align to TRBD1. The CDR3 is made up of 13 amino acids. With 3 bases clipped from V and 2 bases from J, the junction kept 1 base outside the gene matches. CDR1 is MGHRA, CDR2 YSYEKL, per germline. This CDR3 is CASSHGTAYEQYF. The CDR3 DNA sequence: TGCGCCAGCAGCCACGGGACAGCCTACGAGCAGTACTTC.

This chain joins TRBV2 and TRBJ2-3, with D possibly TRBD2 on 6 matching bases. Germline CDR1 and CDR2: SNHLY and FYNNEI. The CDR3 consists of 14 residues. Deletions cut 2 bases from V and 2 bases from J, with 8 bases between. CDR3: CASSERRDTDTQYF. In DNA, the CDR3 is TGTGCCAGCAGTGAAAGGCGGGACACAGATACGCAGTATTTT.

The CDR3 region has the DNA TGTGCCAGCTCACCGGGACAGCCCCAGCCCCAGCATTTT. It translates to CASSPGQPQPQHF. V is TRBV18 and J is TRBJ1-5, with 7 bases that match TRBD1. CDR3 length: 13 residues. Trimming at V came to 3 bases and at J to 7 bases, leaving 3 bases not matched to a gene. CDR1 is KGHSH, CDR2 LQKENI, per germline.

Here the CDR3 DNA reads TGTGCCAGCAGTTCGGGCGGAGCGGGTCGATACACAGATACGCAGTATTTT. This codes for CASSSGGAGRYTDTQYF. This sequence joins TRBV28 and TRBJ2-3; possible D gene TRBD2, 6 bases. The CDR3 sequence is 17 residues long. Germline CDR1 and CDR2: MDHEN and SYDVKM. The V end lost 4 bases, the J end lost 2 bases, and 19 bases lay between the germline ends.

The V and J genes are TRBV11-2 and TRBJ2-3; no clear D. The length of the CDR3 is 15 residues. V lost 2 bases to trimming and J lost 4 bases, with 13 bases between them. Per germline, CDR1 SGHAT and CDR2 FQNNGV. CDR3 DNA: TGTGCCAGCAGCTTACCCAGGCCCCACCCAGATACGCAGTATTTT. Translated: CASSLPRPHPDTQYF.

The chain employs TRBV4-2 and TRBJ1-4; 12 bases align to TRBD1. The CDR3 consists of 17 residues. The junction had 6 bases not matched to a gene; V was cut back by 5 bases and J by 2 bases. The germline V gene has CDR1 LGHNA and CDR2 YNFKEQ. The DNA of the CDR3 is TGTGCCAGCAGCGGCCGGGACAGGGGGCCGACTAATGAAAAACTGTTTTTT. This gives the protein CASSGRDRGPTNEKLFF.

The chain uses TRBV6-5 and TRBJ2-7; D gene uncertain. The CDR3 is made up of 13 amino acids. CDR1 MNHEY and CDR2 SVGAGI come from the germline V gene. The V and J ends lost 2 bases and 6 bases respectively, with 11 bases between them. The CDR3 here is CASSYTPRSEQYF. CDR3 DNA sequence: TGTGCCAGCAGTTACACCCCCAGGTCCGAGCAGTACTTC.

The rearrangement uses TRBV6-5 and TRBJ2-5; the D is unclear. This CDR3 spans 13 amino acids. Germline V gene lookup returns CDR1 MNHEY and CDR2 SVGAGI. Trimming removed 2 bases at V and 5 bases at J, with 9 bases between. The CDR3 DNA sequence: TGTGCCAGCAGTTACGGCCCCTCCGAGACCCAGTACTTC. It specifies CASSYGPSETQYF.

The V and J genes are TRBV3-1 (or the pseudogene TRBV3-2) and TRBJ2-2; TRBD2 aligns across 9 bases. The CDR3 contains 18 residues. V dropped 1 base and J dropped 0; count of bases not matched to a gene: 6. Germline assignment: CDR1 LGHDT and CDR2 YNNKEL (reference sequence). CDR3 DNA: TGTGCCAGCAGCCAAGGGGGTAGCGGGGGATCGAACACCGGGGAGCTGTTTTTT. Protein sequence: CASSQGGSGGSNTGELFF.

The chain recombines TRBV9 with TRBJ1-2; D uncertain. CDR3 length: 15 amino acids. Trimming took off 6 bases at V and 0 bases at J, with 15 bases between the two ends. CDR1 SGDLS and CDR2 YYNGEE come from the germline V gene. The CDR3 coding sequence is TGTGCCAGCACCCAATCGCCCGGTACTAACTATGGCTACACCTTC. Its protein is CASTQSPGTNYGYTF.

This chain connects TRBV5-1 to TRBJ2-7; the D gene is possibly TRBD2 (6 bases). This CDR3 is 14 amino acids long. Trimming cost V 5 bases and J 2 bases, with 14 bases left between them. Germline V gene sequence: CDR1 SGHRS, CDR2 YFSETQ. CDR3 sequence: CASSYQRATYEQYF. CDR3 coding DNA: TGCGCCAGCAGTTATCAGCGGGCTACCTACGAGCAGTACTTC.

The chain has TRBV9 and TRBJ2-3, with a tentative D call TRBD1 (6 bases). Germline loops: CDR1 SGDLS, CDR2 YYNGEE. The CDR3 extends over 15 amino acids. The germline V and J ends were trimmed by 3 bases and 0 bases, with 11 bases remaining between them. DNA of the CDR3: TGTGCCAGCAGCGGAACAGGGTTCAGCACAGATACGCAGTATTTT. Its protein product is CASSGTGFSTDTQYF.

There are a few counts of this clone. This rearrangement joins TRBV5-1 to TRBJ2-7; TRBD2 matches at 9 bases. The CDR3 runs to 15 residues. Germline V CDR1 and CDR2: SGHRS, YFSETQ. The trim removed 5 bases at V and 5 bases at J, leaving 11 bases unmatched. The CDR3 spells CASRASVAGVNEQYF. The CDR3 nucleotides read TGCGCCAGCAGGGCTTCGGTAGCGGGAGTGAACGAGCAGTACTTC.